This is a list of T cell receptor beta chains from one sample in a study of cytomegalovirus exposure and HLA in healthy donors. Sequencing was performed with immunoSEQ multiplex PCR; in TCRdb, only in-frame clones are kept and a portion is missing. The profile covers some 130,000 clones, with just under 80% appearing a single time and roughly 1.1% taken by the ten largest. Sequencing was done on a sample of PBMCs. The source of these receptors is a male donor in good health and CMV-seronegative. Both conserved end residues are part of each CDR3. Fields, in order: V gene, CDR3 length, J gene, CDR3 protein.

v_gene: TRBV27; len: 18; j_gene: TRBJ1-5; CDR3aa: CASSLTPGPRYSNQPQHF
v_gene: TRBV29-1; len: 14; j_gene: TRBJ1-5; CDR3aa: CSVTQGTSNQPQHF
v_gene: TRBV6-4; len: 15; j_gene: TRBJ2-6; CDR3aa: CASSDGVSGANVLTF
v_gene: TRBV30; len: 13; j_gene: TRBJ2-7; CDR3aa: CAWSPSLHHGQYF
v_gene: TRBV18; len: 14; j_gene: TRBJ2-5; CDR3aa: CASSPAASGETQYF
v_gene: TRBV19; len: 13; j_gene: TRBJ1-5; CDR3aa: CASSPGFGQPQHF
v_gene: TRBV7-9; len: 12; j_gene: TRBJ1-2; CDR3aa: CASSDTPYGYTF
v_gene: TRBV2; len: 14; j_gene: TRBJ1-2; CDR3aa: CASNIKGVNYGYTF
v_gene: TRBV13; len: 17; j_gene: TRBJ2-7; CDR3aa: CASSLRTQGLASYEQYF
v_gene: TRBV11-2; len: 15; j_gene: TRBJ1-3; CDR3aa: CASSLGGGAGNTIYF
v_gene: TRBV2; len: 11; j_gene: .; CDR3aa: CAGQLYYEQYF
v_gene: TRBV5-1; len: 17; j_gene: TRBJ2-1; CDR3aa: CASSHRRAGLAGPPQFF
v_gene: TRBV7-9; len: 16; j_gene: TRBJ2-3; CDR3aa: CASSLPASGTTDTQYF
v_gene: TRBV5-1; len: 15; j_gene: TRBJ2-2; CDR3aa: CASRERGENTGELFF
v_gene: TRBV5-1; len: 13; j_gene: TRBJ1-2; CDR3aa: CASSLGGEYGYTF
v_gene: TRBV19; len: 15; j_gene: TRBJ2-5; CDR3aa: CASSNSPSGQETQYF
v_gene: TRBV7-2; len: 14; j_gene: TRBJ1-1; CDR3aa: CASSLFGGDWGAFF
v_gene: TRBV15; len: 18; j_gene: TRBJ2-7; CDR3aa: CATSGGGRGHSGAYEQYF